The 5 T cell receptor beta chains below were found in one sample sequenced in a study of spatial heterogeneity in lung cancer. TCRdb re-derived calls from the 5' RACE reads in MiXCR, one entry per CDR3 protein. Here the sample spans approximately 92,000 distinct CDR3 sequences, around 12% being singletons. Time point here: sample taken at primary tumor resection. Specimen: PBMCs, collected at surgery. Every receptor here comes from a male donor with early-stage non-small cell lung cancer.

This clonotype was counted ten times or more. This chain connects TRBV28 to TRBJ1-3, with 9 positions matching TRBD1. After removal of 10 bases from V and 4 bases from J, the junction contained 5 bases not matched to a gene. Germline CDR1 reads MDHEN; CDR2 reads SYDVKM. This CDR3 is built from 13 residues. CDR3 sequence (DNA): TGTGCCACCGGGACAGGGAGAGGAAACACCATATATTTT. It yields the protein CATGTGRGNTIYF.

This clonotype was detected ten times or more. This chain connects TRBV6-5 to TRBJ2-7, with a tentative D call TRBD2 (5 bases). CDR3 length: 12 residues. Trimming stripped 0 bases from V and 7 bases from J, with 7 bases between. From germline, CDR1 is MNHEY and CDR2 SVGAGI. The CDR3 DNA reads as TGTGCCAGCAGTTACTCGGAGGATGAGCAGTACTTC. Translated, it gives CASSYSEDEQYF.

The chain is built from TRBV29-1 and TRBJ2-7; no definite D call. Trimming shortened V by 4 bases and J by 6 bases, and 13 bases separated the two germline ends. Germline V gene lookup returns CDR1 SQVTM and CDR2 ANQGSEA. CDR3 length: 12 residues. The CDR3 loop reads CSVVTPNIEQYF. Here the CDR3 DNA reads TGCAGCGTTGTAACGCCCAACATCGAGCAGTACTTC.

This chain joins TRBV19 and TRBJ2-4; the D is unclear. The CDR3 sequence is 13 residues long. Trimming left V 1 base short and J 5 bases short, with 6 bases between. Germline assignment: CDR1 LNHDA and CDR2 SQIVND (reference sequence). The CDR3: CASSIGSENIQYF. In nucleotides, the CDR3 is TGTGCCAGTAGTATAGGCTCAGAAAACATTCAGTACTTC.

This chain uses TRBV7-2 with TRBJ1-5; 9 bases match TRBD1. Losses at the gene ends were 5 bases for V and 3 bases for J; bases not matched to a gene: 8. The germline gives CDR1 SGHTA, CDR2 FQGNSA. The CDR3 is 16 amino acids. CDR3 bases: TGTGCCAGCAGCCCGCCTGACAGGGGGGACAATCAGCCCCAGCATTTT. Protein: CASSPPDRGDNQPQHF.